This is a list of T cell receptor beta chains from one sample in a study of blood T cell repertoires in COVID-19. Assay used: immunoSEQ multiplex PCR; TCRdb lists only in-frame clones, some missing. The top ten hold roughly 0.25% of the sample, which has roughly 700,000 clones, 85% to 90% seen once. Sample: peripheral blood. These TCRs come from a woman between 18 and 29 years old with acute or convalescent COVID-19. Both conserved end residues are part of each CDR3. A D gene is named only where the DNA matches it firmly. A row's size may be missing; if present it is once, few, many or a size class.

clone_size,v_call,j_call,d_call,cdr3_aa,cdr3_nt
NA,TRBV6-5,TRBJ1-1,TRBD1,CASSKTGRGTEAFF,TGTGCCAGCAGTAAGACAGGGCGGGGCACTGAAGCTTTCTTT
NA,TRBV6-5,TRBJ1-4,TRBD1,CASIGTVFNEKLFF,TGTGCCAGCATAGGGACAGTATTTAATGAAAAACTGTTTTTT
NA,TRBV20-1,TRBJ2-5,TRBD2,CSASTSGGACCQETQYF,TGCAGTGCTAGTACTAGCGGGGGGGCCTGTTGTCAAGAGACCCAGTACTTC
NA,TRBV5-6,TRBJ1-2,NA,CASSLTQGASTF,TGTGCCAGCAGCTTGACTCAAGGGGCGAGTACCTTC
NA,TRBV6-5,TRBJ1-2,TRBD1,CATFRDRIYGYTF,TGTGCCACCTTTCGGGACAGGATCTATGGCTACACCTTC
NA,TRBV6-5,TRBJ1-1,TRBD1,CASGPTGGASAFF,TGTGCCAGCGGACCCACAGGGGGCGCGTCGGCTTTCTTT
NA,TRBV28,TRBJ1-1,TRBD1,CASSLGDRAVAFF,TGTGCCAGCAGTTTAGGGGACAGGGCAGTAGCTTTCTTT
NA,TRBV5-5,TRBJ1-1,TRBD1,CASRFGSGQRNTEAFF,TGTGCCAGCAGGTTTGGATCGGGACAGAGGAACACTGAAGCTTTCTTT
NA,TRBV7-2,TRBJ2-1,TRBD2,CASSAPGTSGVGQFF,TGTGCCAGCAGCGCGCCCGGGACTAGCGGGGTTGGCCAGTTCTTC
NA,TRBV19,TRBJ1-1,TRBD1,CASSIGTADLAFF,TGTGCCAGTAGTATTGGGACAGCGGATTTGGCTTTCTTT
NA,TRBV6-6,TRBJ1-2,TRBD1,CASSLTGVVALGYTF,TGTGCCAGCAGTCTAACAGGGGTAGTCGCCCTTGGCTACACCTTC
NA,TRBV25-1,TRBJ2-3,NA,CASSGGSTDTQYF,TGTGCCAGCAGCGGGGGTAGCACAGATACGCAGTATTTT
NA,TRBV29-1,TRBJ2-7,NA,CSVQASVTYEQYF,TGCAGCGTTCAGGCCTCGGTCACCTACGAGCAGTACTTC
NA,TRBV21-1,TRBJ1-2,NA,CASCPSGRGYTF,TGTGCCAGCTGTCCGTCGGGTCGTGGCTACACCTTC
NA,TRBV19,TRBJ1-2,TRBD1,CASSPPGQGVTIYGYTF,TGTGCCAGTAGCCCCCCGGGACAGGGGGTTACTATCTATGGCTACACCTTC
NA,TRBV12-3/TRBV12-4,TRBJ1-2,NA,CASTLVGGGTF,NA
NA,TRBV6-4,TRBJ1-2,NA,CASRNTDDYGYTF,TGTGCCAGCAGAAATACTGATGACTATGGCTACACCTTC
NA,TRBV6-5,TRBJ1-5,TRBD1,CASSPRQGNQPQHF,TGTGCCAGCAGTCCTCGACAGGGGAATCAGCCCCAGCATTTT
NA,TRBV7-8,TRBJ1-4,TRBD1,CASSYLLSGTGYEKLFF,TGTGCCAGCAGCTATCTACTCTCGGGGACAGGGTACGAAAAACTGTTTTTT
NA,TRBV19,TRBJ1-2,NA,CASSRQRLHTF,TGTGCCAGTAGTCGACAGAGGCTTCACACCTTC
once,TRBV6-5,TRBJ2-7,NA,CASSRRDFRYEQYF,TGTGCCAGCAGTCGCCGGGACTTCCGATACGAGCAGTACTTC
NA,TRBV4-2,TRBJ2-7,NA,CASSQELTAPEQYF,TGTGCCAGCAGCCAAGAGCTGACTGCACCAGAGCAGTACTTC
NA,TRBV9,TRBJ1-2,TRBD1,CASSSRQGAVGGYTF,TGTGCCAGCAGCAGCCGACAGGGGGCGGTGGGTGGCTACACCTTC
NA,TRBV14,TRBJ2-4,NA,CASSQGGILLAKNIQYF,TGTGCCAGCAGCCAAGGCGGCATCCTTTTAGCCAAAAACATTCAGTACTTC
NA,TRBV27,TRBJ1-2,NA,CASSNGYGYTF,TGTGCCAGCAGCAACGGCTATGGCTACACCTTC
NA,TRBV9,TRBJ1-2,TRBD1,CASSEGQTYGYTF,TGTGCCAGCAGCGAGGGACAGACATATGGCTACACCTTC
once,TRBV10-1,TRBJ1-2,TRBD1,CASRYRGDGYTF,TGCGCCAGCAGATACAGGGGGGATGGCTACACCTTC
few,TRBV24-1,TRBJ2-1,TRBD2,CATSEHSGGTYDEQFF,TGTGCCACCAGTGAGCATAGCGGGGGAACCTACGATGAGCAGTTCTTC
NA,TRBV11-2,TRBJ1-2,TRBD1,CASSSSGGQGAVNYGYTF,TGTGCCAGCAGCTCTTCGGGGGGACAGGGGGCAGTTAACTATGGCTACACCTTC
NA,TRBV6-6,TRBJ1-2,NA,CASSYSWRGSDGYTF,TGTGCCAGCAGTTACTCTTGGCGAGGGTCTGATGGCTACACCTTC
NA,TRBV29-1,TRBJ2-7,TRBD1,CSAQGRDRGSEQYF,TGCAGCGCCCAAGGGCGGGACAGGGGCTCCGAGCAGTACTTC
few,TRBV5-1,TRBJ1-1,NA,CASSRVSGEAFF,TGCGCCAGCAGCCGCGTGTCGGGTGAAGCTTTCTTT
few,TRBV19,TRBJ1-3,NA,CASSTSAGGNTIYF,TGTGCCAGTAGTACCTCGGCAGGGGGAAACACCATATATTTT
NA,TRBV7-3,TRBJ2-3,TRBD1,CASSFRGPGGTQYF,TGTGCCAGCAGTTTTAGGGGGCCCGGTGGTACGCAGTATTTT
NA,TRBV12-5,TRBJ2-1,NA,CASGYPGGNEQFF,TGTGCTAGTGGTTATCCCGGGGGCAATGAGCAGTTCTTC
NA,TRBV9,TRBJ1-5,TRBD1,CASSVGDRGNQPQHF,TGTGCCAGCAGCGTAGGGGACAGGGGCAATCAGCCCCAGCATTTT
NA,TRBV7-9,TRBJ1-5,NA,CASSSRTEHQPQHF,TGTGCCAGCAGCTCAAGGACAGAGCATCAGCCCCAGCATTTT
NA,TRBV25-1,TRBJ2-7,TRBD2,CASSVGGSGYEQYF,TGTGCCAGCAGTGTGGGGGGGTCGGGGTACGAGCAGTACTTC
NA,TRBV7-9,TRBJ1-2,NA,CASSSTGTYGYTF,TGTGCCAGCAGCTCAACAGGGACCTATGGCTACACCTTC
NA,TRBV6-4,TRBJ1-2,NA,CASSDSTDRPSGGYTF,TGTGCCAGCAGTGACTCTACCGATAGACCATCAGGGGGCTACACCTTC
few,TRBV30,TRBJ2-7,TRBD1,CAWSEEIAQGGTYEQYF,TGTGCCTGGAGTGAGGAGATCGCACAGGGGGGAACCTACGAGCAGTACTTC
NA,TRBV30,TRBJ1-5,NA,CAWRPDRIDQPQHF,TGTGCCTGGAGACCCGACAGGATAGATCAGCCCCAGCATTTT
NA,TRBV3-1/TRBV3-2,TRBJ1-2,NA,CASSLSTYQRRYGYTF,TGTGCCAGCAGCCTTTCGACGTACCAGCGACGATATGGCTACACCTTC
NA,TRBV14,TRBJ1-4,NA,CASSQVGGGEKLFF,TGTGCCAGCAGCCAAGTAGGAGGAGGCGAAAAACTGTTTTTT
NA,TRBV6-2/TRBV6-3,TRBJ1-5,TRBD1,CASSYSIQGASNQPQHF,TGTGCCAGCAGTTACTCGATCCAGGGGGCGTCTAATCAGCCCCAGCATTTT
NA,TRBV10-2,TRBJ1-2,NA,CASSESFTANYGYTF,TGCGCCAGCAGTGAGTCTTTCACAGCTAACTATGGCTACACCTTC
NA,TRBV6-5,TRBJ1-2,NA,CASSSFRQLQNYGYTF,TGTGCCAGCAGTTCCTTTCGACAGCTTCAAAACTATGGCTACACCTTC
few,TRBV6-4,TRBJ2-1,TRBD1,CASSGGQGSYNEQFF,TGTGCCAGCAGTGGGGGACAGGGATCCTACAATGAGCAGTTCTTC